This TCR beta chain derives from a study of memory CD4+ T cells and cytomegalovirus serostatus. The protocol was immunoSEQ multiplex PCR, while the TCRdb copy is restricted to in-frame clones and leaves out a portion. The sample has about 48,000 clones, around 80% seen once; the top ten hold around 0.77%. The sort gate was single viable CD3+CD4+CD8-CD45RO+ cells for memory CD4+ T cells. Germline CDR1 is SQVTM and CDR2 is ANQGSEA. V lost 5 bases, J lost 6 bases, and 5 bases stayed unmatched. The CDR3 contains 12 residues. The chain uses TRBV29-1 and TRBJ1-1; 8 positions agree with TRBD1. The source is an adult in good health and CMV-seronegative. The source material was memory CD4+ T cells from blood. As DNA, the CDR3 is TGCAGCGTTCGATCAGGGGGCTCTGAAGCTTTCTTT. Amino acids: CSVRSGGSEAFF.